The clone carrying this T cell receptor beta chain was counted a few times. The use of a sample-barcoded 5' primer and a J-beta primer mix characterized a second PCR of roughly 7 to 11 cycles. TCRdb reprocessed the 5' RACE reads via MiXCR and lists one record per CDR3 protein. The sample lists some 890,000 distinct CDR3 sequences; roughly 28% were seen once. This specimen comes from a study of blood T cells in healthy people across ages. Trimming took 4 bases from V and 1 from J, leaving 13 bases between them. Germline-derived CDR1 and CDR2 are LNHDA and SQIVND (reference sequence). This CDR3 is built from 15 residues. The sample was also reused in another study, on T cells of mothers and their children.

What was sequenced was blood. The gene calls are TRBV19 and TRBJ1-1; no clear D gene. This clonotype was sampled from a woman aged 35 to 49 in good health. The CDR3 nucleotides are TGTGCCAGTAGTAGAAGGGAGCTACCGAACACTGAAGCTTTCTTT. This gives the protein CASSRRELPNTEAFF.